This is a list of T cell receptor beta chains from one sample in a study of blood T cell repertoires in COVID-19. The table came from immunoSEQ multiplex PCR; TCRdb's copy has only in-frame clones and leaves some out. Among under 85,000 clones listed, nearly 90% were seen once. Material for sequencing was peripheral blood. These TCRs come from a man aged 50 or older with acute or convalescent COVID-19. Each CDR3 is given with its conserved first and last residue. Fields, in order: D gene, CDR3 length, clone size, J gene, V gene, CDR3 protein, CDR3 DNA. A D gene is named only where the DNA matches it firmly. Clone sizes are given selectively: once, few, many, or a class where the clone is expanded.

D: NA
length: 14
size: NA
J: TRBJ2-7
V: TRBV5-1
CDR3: CASSPSPPGREQYF
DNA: TGCGCCAGCAGCCCATCCCCGCCGGGTCGGGAGCAGTACTTC

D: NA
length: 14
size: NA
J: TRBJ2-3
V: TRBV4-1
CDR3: CASSQDRSSFTQYF
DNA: TGCGCCAGCAGCCAAGACCGATCTAGTTTTACGCAGTATTTT

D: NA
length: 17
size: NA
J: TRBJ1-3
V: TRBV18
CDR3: CASSPLGGGRSGNTIYF
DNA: TGTGCCAGCTCACCCTTGGGCGGAGGCCGCTCTGGAAACACCATATATTTT

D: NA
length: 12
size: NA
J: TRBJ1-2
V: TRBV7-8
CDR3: CASSPGSYGYTF
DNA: TGTGCCAGCAGCCCAGGGTCGTATGGCTACACCTTC

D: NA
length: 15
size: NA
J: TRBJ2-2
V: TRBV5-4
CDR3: CASSFDRKDTGELFF
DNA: TGTGCCAGCAGCTTCGACAGGAAAGACACCGGGGAGCTGTTTTTT

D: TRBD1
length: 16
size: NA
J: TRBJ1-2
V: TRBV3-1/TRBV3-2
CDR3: CASSQDGGQGPYGYTF
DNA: TGTGCCAGCAGCCAAGATGGGGGACAGGGGCCCTATGGCTACACCTTC

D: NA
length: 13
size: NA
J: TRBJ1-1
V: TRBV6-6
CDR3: CASSYNSHTEAFF
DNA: TGTGCCAGCAGTTACAATAGTCACACTGAAGCTTTCTTT

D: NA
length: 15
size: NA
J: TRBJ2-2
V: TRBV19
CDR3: CASSIVRDLTGELFF
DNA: TGTGCCAGTAGTATAGTGCGGGACCTCACCGGGGAGCTGTTTTTT

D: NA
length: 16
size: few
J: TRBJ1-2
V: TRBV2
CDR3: CASRDQGRTPLAGYTF
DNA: TGTGCCAGCAGGGACCAGGGGAGAACCCCTCTGGCAGGCTACACCTTC

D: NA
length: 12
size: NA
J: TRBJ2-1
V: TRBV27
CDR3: CASSQNYNEQFF
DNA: TGTGCCAGCAGCCAGAACTACAATGAGCAGTTCTTC

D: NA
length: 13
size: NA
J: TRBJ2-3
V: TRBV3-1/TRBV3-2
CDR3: CASSHLVSDTQYF
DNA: TGTGCCAGCAGCCATCTAGTCTCAGATACGCAGTATTTT

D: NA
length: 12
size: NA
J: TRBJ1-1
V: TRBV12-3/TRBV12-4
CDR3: CASSLGGFGAFF
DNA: TGTGCCAGCAGTTTGGGCGGGTTTGGCGCTTTCTTT

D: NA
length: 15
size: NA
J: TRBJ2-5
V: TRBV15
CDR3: CATSRDWEVSETQYF
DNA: TGTGCCACCAGCAGAGATTGGGAGGTTTCGGAGACCCAGTACTTC

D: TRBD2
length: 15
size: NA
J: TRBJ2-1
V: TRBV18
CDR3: CASSPVAGGVNEQFF
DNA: TGTGCCAGCTCACCGGTAGCGGGAGGGGTCAATGAGCAGTTCTTC

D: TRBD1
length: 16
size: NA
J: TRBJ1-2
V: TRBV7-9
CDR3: CASSSTPGQGDYGYTF
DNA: TGTGCCAGCAGTTCCACCCCGGGACAGGGGGACTATGGCTACACCTTC

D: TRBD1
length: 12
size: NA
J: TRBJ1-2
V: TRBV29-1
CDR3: CSANRGANGYTF
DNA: TGCAGCGCAAACAGGGGGGCGAATGGCTACACCTTC

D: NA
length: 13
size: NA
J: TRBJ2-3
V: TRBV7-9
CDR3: CASSGGSTDTQYF
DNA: TGTGCCAGCAGCGGCGGCAGCACAGATACGCAGTATTTT

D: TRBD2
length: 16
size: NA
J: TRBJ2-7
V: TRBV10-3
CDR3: CAISSDGTSGTYEQYF
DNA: TGTGCCATCAGTTCTGACGGGACTAGCGGAACCTACGAGCAGTACTTC

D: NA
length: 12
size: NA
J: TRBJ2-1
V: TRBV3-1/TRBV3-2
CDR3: CASSQWGREQFF
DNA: TGTGCCAGCAGCCAATGGGGGCGAGAGCAGTTCTTC

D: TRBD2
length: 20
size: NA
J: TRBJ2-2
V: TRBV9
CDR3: CASSVARLAGVAPDTGELFF
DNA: TGTGCCAGCAGCGTAGCTCGGCTAGCGGGAGTAGCGCCGGACACCGGGGAGCTGTTTTTT

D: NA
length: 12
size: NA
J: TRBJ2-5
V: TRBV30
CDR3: CALGRLVETQYF
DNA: TGTGCCCTAGGCCGGCTGGTGGAGACCCAGTACTTC

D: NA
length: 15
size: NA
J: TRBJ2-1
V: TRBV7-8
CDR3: CASSPWLAVGNEQFF
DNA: TGTGCCAGCAGCCCCTGGTTAGCGGTGGGGAATGAGCAGTTCTTC

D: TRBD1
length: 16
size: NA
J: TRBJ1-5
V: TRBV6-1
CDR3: CASSGLTGVGAQPQHF
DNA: TGTGCCAGCAGTGGACTTACAGGGGTAGGCGCTCAGCCCCAGCATTTT

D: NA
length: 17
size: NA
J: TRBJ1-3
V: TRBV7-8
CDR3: CASSFITLRTPRNTIYF
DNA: TGTGCCAGCAGCTTTATTACTCTGCGGACTCCACGAAACACCATATATTTT

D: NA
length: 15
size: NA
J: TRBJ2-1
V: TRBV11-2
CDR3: CASSLDRERHNEQFF
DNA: TGTGCCAGCAGCTTAGACAGGGAACGGCACAATGAGCAGTTCTTC

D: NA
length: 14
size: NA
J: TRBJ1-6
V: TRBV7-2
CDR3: CASSVQEHNSPLHF
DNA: TGTGCCAGCAGCGTACAGGAACACAATTCACCCCTCCACTTT

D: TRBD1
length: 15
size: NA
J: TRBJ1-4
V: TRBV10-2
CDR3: CASSERTGMGEKLFF
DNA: TGCGCCAGCAGTGAGAGGACAGGGATGGGAGAAAAACTGTTTTTT

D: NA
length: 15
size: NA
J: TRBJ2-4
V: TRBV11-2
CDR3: CASSSPGEAKNIQYF
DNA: TGTGCCAGCAGCTCCCCCGGGGAAGCCAAAAACATTCAGTACTTC

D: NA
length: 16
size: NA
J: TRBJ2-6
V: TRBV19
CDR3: CASSILGGSGANVLTF
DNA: TGTGCCAGTAGTATATTAGGAGGGTCTGGGGCCAACGTCCTGACTTTC

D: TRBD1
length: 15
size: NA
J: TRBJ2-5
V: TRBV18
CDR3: CASSPPGQGRETQYF
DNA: TGTGCCAGCTCGCCACCGGGACAGGGTCGGGAGACCCAGTACTTC

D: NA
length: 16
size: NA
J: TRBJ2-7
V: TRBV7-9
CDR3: CASSLALSLSNYEQYF
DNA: TGTGCCAGCAGCTTAGCGTTATCACTATCTAACTACGAGCAGTACTTC

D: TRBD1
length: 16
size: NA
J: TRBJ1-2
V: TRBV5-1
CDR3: CASSRTGGEKNYGYTF
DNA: TGCGCCAGCAGCCGGACAGGGGGCGAAAAGAACTATGGCTACACCTTC

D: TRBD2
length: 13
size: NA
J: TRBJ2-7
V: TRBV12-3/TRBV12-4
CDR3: CASSFGREYEQYF
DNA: TGTGCCAGCAGTTTCGGGAGGGAGTACGAGCAGTACTTC

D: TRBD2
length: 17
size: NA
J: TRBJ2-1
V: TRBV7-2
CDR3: CASSLALSSGRIDEQFF
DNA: TGTGCCAGCAGCTTAGCGCTCTCTAGCGGGAGGATTGATGAGCAGTTCTTC

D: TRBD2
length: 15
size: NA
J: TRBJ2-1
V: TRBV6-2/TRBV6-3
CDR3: CASSYGSGGLHEQFF
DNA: TGTGCCAGCAGTTACGGGTCGGGAGGACTCCATGAGCAGTTCTTC

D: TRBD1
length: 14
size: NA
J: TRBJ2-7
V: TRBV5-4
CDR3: CASSPGQGVYEQYF
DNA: TGTGCCAGCAGCCCGGGACAGGGGGTGTACGAGCAGTACTTC

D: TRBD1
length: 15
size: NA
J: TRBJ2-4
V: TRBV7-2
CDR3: CASSLHGQGGDIQYF
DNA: TGTGCCAGCAGTTTACACGGACAGGGGGGAGACATTCAGTACTTC

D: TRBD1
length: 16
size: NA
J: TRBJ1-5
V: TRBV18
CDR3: CASSPRLQGNNQPQHF
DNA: TGTGCCAGCTCACCCCGTCTACAGGGGAACAATCAGCCCCAGCATTTT

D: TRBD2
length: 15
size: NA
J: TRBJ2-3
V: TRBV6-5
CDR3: CASSYRGGSSDTQYF
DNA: TGTGCCAGCAGTTACCGGGGCGGGAGTTCAGATACGCAGTATTTT

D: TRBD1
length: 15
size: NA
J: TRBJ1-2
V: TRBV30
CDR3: CAWSPPGQGLSGYTF
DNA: TGTGCCTGGAGTCCCCCGGGACAGGGTCTCAGTGGCTACACCTTC

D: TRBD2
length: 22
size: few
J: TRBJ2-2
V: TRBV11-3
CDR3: CASSLEAREMTSGHPNTGELFF
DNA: TGTGCCAGCAGCTTAGAGGCAAGGGAAATGACTAGCGGGCACCCTAACACCGGGGAGCTGTTTTTT

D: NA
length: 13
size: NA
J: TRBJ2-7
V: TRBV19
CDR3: CASRKQQGYEQYF
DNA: TGTGCCAGTAGGAAGCAACAGGGCTACGAGCAGTACTTC

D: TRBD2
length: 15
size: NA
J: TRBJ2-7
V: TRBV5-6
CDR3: CASSLVSGPSYEQYF
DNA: TGTGCCAGCAGCTTGGTTAGCGGGCCCTCCTACGAGCAGTACTTC

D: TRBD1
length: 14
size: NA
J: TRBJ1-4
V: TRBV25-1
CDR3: CASRGTAHNEKLFF
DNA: TGTGCCAGCAGAGGGACAGCTCATAATGAAAAACTGTTTTTT

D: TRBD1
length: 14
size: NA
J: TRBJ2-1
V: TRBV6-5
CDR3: CASTKTGSNNEQFF
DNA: TGTGCCAGCACCAAGACAGGGAGTAACAATGAGCAGTTCTTC

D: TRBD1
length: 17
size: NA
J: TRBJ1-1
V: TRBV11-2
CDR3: CASSFRDRPALNTEAFF
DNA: TGTGCCAGCAGCTTCCGGGACAGACCCGCGTTGAACACTGAAGCTTTCTTT

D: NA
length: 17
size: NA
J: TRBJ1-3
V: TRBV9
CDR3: CASSVTGTSRSGNTIYF
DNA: TGTGCCAGCAGCGTTACAGGGACGTCGCGCTCTGGAAACACCATATATTTT

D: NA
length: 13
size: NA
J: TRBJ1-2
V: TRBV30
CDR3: CAWSPQGLRGYTF
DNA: TGTGCCTGGAGCCCCCAGGGGTTGCGCGGCTACACCTTC

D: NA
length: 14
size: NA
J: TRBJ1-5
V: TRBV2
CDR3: CASRGGPGYQPQHF
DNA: TGTGCCAGCAGGGGGGGGCCAGGGTATCAGCCCCAGCATTTT